A single sample gave rise to the 10 T cell receptor beta chains below, sequenced in a study of blood T cells in healthy people across ages (dated by TCRdb to between 2014 and 2017). The library was generated by 5' RACE. Instrument used: Illumina HiSeq 2500. A second 7 to 11 cycle PCR used a sample-barcoded 5' primer and a J-beta primer mix. TCRdb reprocessed the public reads (quality trimming at Q25 with fastp, clone calling with MiXCR) and kept in-frame beta chains. Each record represents a unique CDR3 protein, reported with the most common genes and DNA among its rows. In all, the sample holds hundreds of thousands of distinct CDR3 sequences, and 44% of those were seen once. 15% to 25% of the sample lies in the top ten. Sequencing used blood. These receptors came from a man in his 60s in good health.

This sequence joins TRBV20-1 and TRBJ2-3; the match to TRBD1 covers 8 bases. This CDR3 has 12 residues. V was pared by 5 bases and J by 4 bases, with 2 bases of the junction left unmatched. Germline assignment: CDR1 DFQATT and CDR2 SNEGSKA (reference sequence). CDR3 protein: CSAPGGADTQYF. The CDR3 DNA is TGCAGTGCTCCAGGGGGCGCAGATACGCAGTATTTT.

This clonotype was picked up many times. The J gene is TRBJ2-1, the V gene TRBV29-1; D is perhaps TRBD1 (6 bases). The CDR3 sequence is 14 residues long. Germline-derived CDR1 and CDR2 are SQVTM and ANQGSEA. V shed 6 bases and J shed 5 bases, with 17 bases lying between them. CDR3: CSVRFWTENNEQFF. The DNA of the CDR3 is TGCAGCGTGCGATTCTGGACAGAAAACAATGAGCAGTTCTTC.

This clonotype has just a few counts. J is TRBJ2-7 and V is TRBV5-1, with a possible D match to TRBD2 (5 bases). Between the trimmed V and J ends, which lost 0 bases and 2 bases, there was a span of 9 bases. The CDR3 is 14 amino acids. CDR1 and CDR2 from the germline V gene are SGHRS and YFSETQ. The CDR3 DNA reads as TGCGCCAGCAGCTTGGTCGGGGAGACCTACGAGCAGTACTTC. Protein sequence: CASSLVGETYEQYF.

This clonotype has more than one count but fewer than ten. This rearrangement joins TRBV11-2 to TRBJ1-6; TRBD1 is a possible D gene (6 bases). V dropped 6 bases and J dropped 1 base, with 13 bases sitting between them. This CDR3 has 16 amino acids. In germline, CDR1 is SGHAT, CDR2 FQNNGV. The CDR3, as DNA: TGTGCCAGCAGACGAACCAGGGGTTCCTATAATTCACCCCTCCACTTT. Translated, it gives CASRRTRGSYNSPLHF.

The rearrangement joins TRBV7-9 to TRBJ1-2; unclear D gene. V was shortened by 5 bases and J by 4 bases, with 11 bases between the two germline ends. Looked up from germline, CDR1 is SEHNR and CDR2 is FQNEAQ (reference sequence). This CDR3 spans 13 amino acids. This CDR3 is CASSGGNFYGYTF. CDR3 bases: TGTGCCAGCAGCGGAGGGAATTTCTATGGCTACACCTTC.

The chain couples TRBV7-8 to TRBJ2-1; TRBD2 agrees at 7 bases. V lost 6 bases to trimming and J lost 5 bases; unmatched junction nucleotides: 7. Germline assignment: CDR1 SGHVS and CDR2 FQNEAQ. This CDR3 region has 14 residues. The CDR3 region is CASSGGGINNEQFF. The DNA for the CDR3 is TGTGCCAGCAGTGGGGGGGGGATTAACAATGAGCAGTTCTTC.

This sequence joins TRBV5-1 and TRBJ2-7; 7 nucleotides match TRBD1. The CDR3 has 13 amino acids. With V trimmed by 5 bases and J by 6 bases, 8 bases remained unmatched. Germline values: CDR1 SGHRS, CDR2 YFSETQ. The CDR3 sequence is CASRDGDSSEQYF. The CDR3 bases are TGCGCCAGCAGAGATGGGGACAGTTCCGAGCAGTACTTC.

The V gene is TRBV15, the J gene TRBJ2-4; D not certain. The J call may be incorrect, as the DNA end agrees better with TRBJ2-7. Germline V gene data show CDR1 as LNHNV and CDR2 as YYDKDF (reference sequence). The CDR3 totals 15 residues. The DNA for the CDR3 is TGTGCCACCAGCAGAGATCTTAGGAGTAACTACGAGCAGTACTTC. This sequence encodes CATSRDLRSNYEQYF.

The chain links TRBV7-9 to TRBJ1-2; D call uncertain. This CDR3 has 14 amino acids. Trimming pared 2 bases from V and 6 bases from J, leaving 13 bases between. Germline V gene lookup returns CDR1 SEHNR and CDR2 FQNEAQ (reference sequence). CDR3: CASSLIGSSDGYTF. The DNA of the CDR3 is TGTGCCAGCAGCTTAATAGGTTCCTCGGATGGCTACACCTTC.

The rearrangement uses TRBV3-1 and TRBJ2-3, with 9 bases identical to TRBD2. V shed 4 bases, J shed 10 bases, and the junction held 6 bases outside the gene matches. Germline V CDR1 and CDR2: LGHDT, YNNKEL (reference sequence). The CDR3 spans 13 residues. Here the CDR3 reads CASSPGLAGAQYF. CDR3 in DNA: TGTGCCAGCAGCCCGGGACTAGCAGGGGCGCAGTATTTT.